Following are 22 T cell receptor beta chains from one sample sequenced in a study of cytomegalovirus exposure and HLA in healthy donors. PCR involved 60 Vbeta and 13 Jbeta primers. Profiling relied on immunoSEQ multiplex PCR, and the TCRdb table lists in-frame clones only, not all of them. The record lists approximately 58,000 clones, of which the ten most abundant hold about 3.6%. Material: PBMCs. The receptors come from a young woman in good health and CMV-seronegative.

V is TRBV16 and J is TRBJ2-7; 9 nucleotides match TRBD2. V dropped 0 bases and J dropped 1; count of bases not matched to a gene: 4. CDR3 size: 16 residues. Germline V lookup: CDR1 KGHSY, CDR2 FQNENV. DNA for the CDR3: TGTGCCAGCAGCCAATCAGCGGGGGGTCCTTCCTACGAGCAGTACTTC. Its protein product is CASSQSAGGPSYEQYF.

This chain connects TRBV6-1 to TRBJ2-6; D gene ambiguous. Germline assignment: CDR1 MNHNS and CDR2 SASEGT. Between the trimmed V and J ends, which lost 8 bases and 3 bases, there was a span of 14 bases. The CDR3 length is 15 residues. CDR3 amino acids: CASGTAPGGANVLTF. In nucleotides, the CDR3 is TGTGCCAGCGGAACAGCCCCCGGTGGGGCCAACGTCCTGACTTTC.

The V gene is TRBV13, the J gene TRBJ2-3, with TRBD1 matching 7 bases. Germline CDR1 is PRHDT and CDR2 is FYEKMQ (reference sequence). V dropped 3 bases and J dropped 4; count of bases not matched to a gene: 7. The CDR3 is 15 amino acids. The CDR3 DNA follows: TGTGCCAGCAGCTTCACAGGGGATTGGGCAGATACGCAGTATTTT. Translated, it gives CASSFTGDWADTQYF.

The gene calls are TRBV2 and TRBJ2-7; D call uncertain. Between the trimmed V and J ends, which lost 6 bases and 6 bases, there was a span of 9 bases. The germline V gene encodes CDR1 SNHLY and CDR2 FYNNEI. The CDR3 runs 11 residues. The chain's CDR3 is CASSQTFEQYF. CDR3 DNA sequence: TGTGCCAGCAGCCAAACATTCGAGCAGTACTTC.

The V call is TRBV7-9, the J call TRBJ2-5; tentatively, D is TRBD1 (6 bases). CDR3 length: 15 amino acids. The germline CDR1 and CDR2 sequences are SEHNR and FQNEAQ (reference sequence). Trimming took off 4 bases at V and 1 base at J, with 13 bases between the two ends. The CDR3 is CASSSLGASQETQYF. DNA for the CDR3: TGTGCCAGCAGCTCTCTGGGGGCAAGCCAAGAGACCCAGTACTTC.

The chain links TRBV30 to TRBJ1-2; 7 bases agree with TRBD1. The CDR3 is 15 residues long. Per germline, CDR1 GTSNPN and CDR2 SVGIG (reference sequence). The J segment lost 5 bases and the V segment lost 0 bases, leaving 9 bases of the junction unmatched. The chain's CDR3 is CAWSVTPGGVYGYTF. Written as DNA, the CDR3 is TGTGCCTGGAGTGTAACGCCAGGGGGAGTTTATGGCTACACCTTC.

The chain is built from TRBV30 and TRBJ2-2, with 7 bases lining up with TRBD1. This CDR3 is 15 amino acids long. Germline-derived CDR1 and CDR2 are GTSNPN and SVGIG (reference sequence). V was clipped by 8 bases and J by 7 bases; unmatched bases: 16. Written as DNA, the CDR3 is TGTGCCGGCCCCCCTGCGAGGGGGCGTAGCGGGGAGCTGTTTTTT. It specifies CAGPPARGRSGELFF.

V is TRBV19 and J is TRBJ2-5, with TRBD2 identical over 11 bases. Germline CDR1 is LNHDA and CDR2 is SQIVND (reference sequence). V gave up 4 bases and J gave up 5 bases; unmatched junction bases: 12. This CDR3 region has 17 residues. In DNA form, the CDR3 reads TGTGCCAGTAGTAACGGTCTAGCGGGGGGATTGGAGGAGACCCAGTACTTC. Protein sequence: CASSNGLAGGLEETQYF.

This chain uses TRBV19 with TRBJ2-7; tentatively, D is TRBD2 (6 bases). V shed 3 bases and J shed 2 bases, with 14 bases lying between them. The CDR3 loop spans 15 amino acids. CDR1 is LNHDA, CDR2 SQIVND, per germline (reference sequence). The CDR3 sequence is CASSMIDGSPYEQYF. CDR3 DNA: TGTGCCAGTAGTATGATTGACGGGAGCCCCTACGAGCAGTACTTC. The full variable domain, with the rest looked up from reference TRBV19 and TRBJ2-7, is DGGITQSPKYLFRKEGQNVTLSCEQNLNHDAMYWYRQDPGQGLRLIYYSQIVNDFQKGDIAEGYSVSREKKESFPLTVTSAQKNPTAFYLCASSMIDGSPYEQYFGPGTRLTVT.

The rearrangement links TRBV5-1 to TRBJ1-5; D remains unclear. V lost 5 bases, J lost 5 bases, and 11 bases lay in between. This CDR3 is 13 amino acids long. Germline CDR1 reads SGHRS; CDR2 reads YFSETQ. The DNA of the CDR3 is TGCGCCAGCAGGGTAGCGGGCGATCAGCCCCAGCATTTT. It yields the protein CASRVAGDQPQHF.

The chain is built from TRBV29-1 and TRBJ1-1, with D hard to call. The CDR3 consists of 13 residues. Deletions cut 4 bases from V and 2 bases from J, with 11 bases between. The germline gives CDR1 SQVTM, CDR2 ANQGSEA. The CDR3 DNA reads TGCAGCGTTGCTTCCGGGGTTAACACTGAAGCTTTCTTT. It is translated as CSVASGVNTEAFF.

This chain connects TRBV7-2 to TRBJ1-2, with D uncertain. The germline V gene encodes CDR1 SGHTA and CDR2 FQGNSA. V lost 1 base and J 0 bases, leaving 9 bases between the germline ends. The CDR3 contains 15 residues. The CDR3 nucleotides read TGTGCCAGCAGCTTAGTGGAGACGGCTAACTATGGCTACACCTTC. Translating it yields CASSLVETANYGYTF.

This CDR3 reads CASSDGQGYEQYF. The DNA of the CDR3 is TGTGCCAGCAGTGATGGACAGGGTTACGAGCAGTACTTC. The chain has TRBV6-5 and TRBJ2-7; TRBD1 matches at 8 bases. V gave up 5 bases and J gave up 4 bases; unmatched junction bases: 4. The CDR3 has 13 amino acids. CDR1 and CDR2 (germline): MNHEY, SVGAGI.

The CDR3 nucleotides are TGTGCCAGCAGCCTCACGTCAGGGGTAAACACTGAAGCTTTCTTT. Translated, it gives CASSLTSGVNTEAFF. The rearrangement links TRBV7-6 to TRBJ1-1; possibly TRBD1 for D (6 bases). Germline CDR1 reads SGHVS; CDR2 reads FNYEAQ. V lost 5 bases and J lost 2, with 15 bases in between. CDR3 length: 15 amino acids.

The V gene is TRBV13, the J gene TRBJ2-3, with D possibly matching TRBD2 (7 bases). V was clipped by 2 bases and J by 13 bases, with 16 bases between them. The CDR3 contains 13 residues. Germline V gene lookup returns CDR1 PRHDT and CDR2 FYEKMQ (reference sequence). The chain's CDR3 is CASSLHSGGAEYF. The CDR3, as DNA: TGTGCCAGCAGCTTACATAGTGGGGGGGCTGAGTATTTT.

The gene calls are TRBV5-1 and TRBJ2-3, with 9 bases aligning to TRBD1. The CDR3 contains 14 residues. The germline V gene encodes CDR1 SGHRS and CDR2 YFSETQ. V was pared by 9 bases and J by 0 bases, with 5 bases of the junction left unmatched. The CDR3: CATKGQGSTDTQYF. The CDR3 nucleotides read TGCGCCACCAAGGGACAGGGTAGCACAGATACGCAGTATTTT.

The chain has TRBV7-2 and TRBJ2-7, with D unresolved. The V gene lost 1 base and the J gene lost 0 bases, with 4 bases spanning the gap. From germline, CDR1 is SGHTA and CDR2 FQGNSA. CDR3 size: 13 residues. The CDR3 protein is CASSLVYSYEQYF. The CDR3 DNA follows: TGTGCCAGCAGCTTAGTCTACTCCTACGAGCAGTACTTC. Based on the CDR3 plus reference TRBV7-2 and TRBJ2-7, the full variable domain is GAGVSQSPSNKVTEKGKDVELRCDPISGHTALYWYRQSLGQGLEFLIYFQGNSAPDKSGLPSDRFSAERTGGSVSTLTIQRTQQEDSAVYLCASSLVYSYEQYFGPGTRLTVT.

The chain links TRBV4-2 to TRBJ2-3, with 13 positions matching TRBD2. CDR3 length: 15 amino acids. The V gene's germline CDR1 is LGHNA and CDR2 YNFKEQ. J was trimmed by 4 bases and V by 5 bases; bases with no gene match: 3. CDR3 region: CASSRTSGGPDTQYF. DNA for the CDR3: TGTGCCAGCAGCAGGACTAGCGGGGGACCAGATACGCAGTATTTT.

The genes are TRBV29-1 and TRBJ1-5; D is undetermined. The CDR3 covers 13 residues. Per germline, CDR1 SQVTM and CDR2 ANQGSEA. V was shortened by 0 bases and J by 1 base, with 4 bases between the two germline ends. This CDR3 is CSVEDRSNQPQHF. The CDR3, as DNA: TGCAGCGTTGAAGACAGAAGCAATCAGCCCCAGCATTTT.

As DNA, the CDR3 is TGTGCCTGGAGCGCGGACGGGACAGGGGTGGGCGAGCAGTACTTC. Translation gives CAWSADGTGVGEQYF. This chain connects TRBV30 to TRBJ2-7, with 10 bases identical to TRBD1. The germline CDR1 and CDR2 sequences are GTSNPN and SVGIG (reference sequence). The CDR3 totals 15 residues. V shed 3 bases and J 6 bases; nucleotides not matched to a gene: 11. Supplemented by reference TRBV30 and TRBJ2-7, the full variable domain reads SQTIHQWPATLVQPVGSPLSLECTVEGTSNPNLYWYRQAAGRGLQLLFYSVGIGQISSEVPQNLSASRPQDRQFILSSKKLLLSDSGFYLCAWSADGTGVGEQYFGPGTRLTVT.

V and J are TRBV11-2 and TRBJ2-4, with TRBD1 matching over 7 bases. In germline, CDR1 is SGHAT, CDR2 FQNNGV. The CDR3 has 15 amino acids. V lost 5 bases and J lost 10; bases outside the gene matches: 14. CDR3 coding DNA: TGTGCCAGCAGCACTCATACGGGACAGCCCTTAATTCAGTACTTC. Translating it yields CASSTHTGQPLIQYF. The full variable domain, rest sourced from reference TRBV11-2 and TRBJ2-4, is EAGVAQSPRYKIIEKRQSVAFWCNPISGHATLYWYQQILGQGPKLLIQFQNNGVVDDSQLPKDRFSAERLKGVDSTLKIQPAKLEDSAVYLCASSTHTGQPLIQYFGAGTRLSVL.

The chain recombines TRBV19 with TRBJ2-3; tentative D call: TRBD2 (6 bases). Germline-derived CDR1 and CDR2 are LNHDA and SQIVND (reference sequence). The CDR3 extends over 15 amino acids. Trimming took off 5 bases at V and 2 bases at J, with 14 bases between the two ends. CDR3 coding DNA: TGTGCCAGTAGTCCCCCCGCGGGATACACAGATACGCAGTATTTT. This gives the protein CASSPPAGYTDTQYF.